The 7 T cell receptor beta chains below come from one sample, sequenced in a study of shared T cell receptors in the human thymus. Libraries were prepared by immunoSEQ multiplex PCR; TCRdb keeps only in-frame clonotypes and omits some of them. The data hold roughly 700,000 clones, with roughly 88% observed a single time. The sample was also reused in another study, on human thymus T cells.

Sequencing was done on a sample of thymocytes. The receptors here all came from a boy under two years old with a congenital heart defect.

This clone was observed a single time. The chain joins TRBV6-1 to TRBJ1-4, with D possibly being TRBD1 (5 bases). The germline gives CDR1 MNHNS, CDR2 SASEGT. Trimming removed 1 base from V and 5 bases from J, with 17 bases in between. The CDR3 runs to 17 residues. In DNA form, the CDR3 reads TGTGCCAGCAGTGAAGAGAGTGCGGGACGGTCGAATGAAAAACTGTTTTTT. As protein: CASSEESAGRSNEKLFF.

Here the CDR3 reads CASRARETSGAYYEQYF. CDR3 in DNA: TGTGCCAGTCGGGCGCGGGAGACTAGCGGGGCCTACTACGAGCAGTACTTC. The chain carries TRBV27 and TRBJ2-7; TRBD2 aligns across 11 bases. The CDR3 loop spans 17 amino acids. Losses at the gene ends were 9 bases for V and 3 bases for J; bases not matched to a gene: 16. Germline V gene lookup returns CDR1 MNHEY and CDR2 SMNVEV (reference sequence).

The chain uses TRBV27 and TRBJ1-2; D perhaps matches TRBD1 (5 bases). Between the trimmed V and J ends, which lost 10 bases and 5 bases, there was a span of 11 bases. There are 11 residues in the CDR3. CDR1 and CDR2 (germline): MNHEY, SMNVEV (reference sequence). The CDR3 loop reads CATGGRYGYTF. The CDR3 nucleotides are TGTGCCACCGGGGGTCGGTATGGCTACACCTTC.

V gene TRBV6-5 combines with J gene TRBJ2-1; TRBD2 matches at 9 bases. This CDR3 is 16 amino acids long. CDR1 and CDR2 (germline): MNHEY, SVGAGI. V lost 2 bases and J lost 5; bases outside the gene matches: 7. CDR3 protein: CASSYTLAGENNEQFF. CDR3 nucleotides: TGTGCCAGCAGTTACACCTTAGCGGGAGAAAACAATGAGCAGTTCTTC.

CDR3 protein: CAWKGVSGNQPQHF. CDR3 sequence (DNA): TGTGCCTGGAAAGGGGTTTCGGGCAATCAGCCCCAGCATTTT. V is TRBV30 and J is TRBJ1-5, with D tentatively TRBD1 (5 bases). Germline loops: CDR1 GTSNPN, CDR2 SVGIG (reference sequence). CDR3 size: 14 residues. V shed 4 bases and J shed 2 bases, with 12 bases lying between them.

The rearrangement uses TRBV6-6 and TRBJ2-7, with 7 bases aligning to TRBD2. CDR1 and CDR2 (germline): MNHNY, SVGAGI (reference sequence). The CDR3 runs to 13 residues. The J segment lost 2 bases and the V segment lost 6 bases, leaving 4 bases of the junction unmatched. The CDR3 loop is CASRPGTTYEQYF. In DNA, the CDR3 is TGTGCCAGCAGGCCCGGGACTACCTACGAGCAGTACTTC.

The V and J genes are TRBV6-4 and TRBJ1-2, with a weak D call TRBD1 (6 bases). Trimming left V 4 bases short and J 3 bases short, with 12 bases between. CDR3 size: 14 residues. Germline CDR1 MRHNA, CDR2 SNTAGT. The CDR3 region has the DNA TGTGCCAGCAGTGGAGGGGGTACGGACTATGGCTACACCTTC. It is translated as CASSGGGTDYGYTF.